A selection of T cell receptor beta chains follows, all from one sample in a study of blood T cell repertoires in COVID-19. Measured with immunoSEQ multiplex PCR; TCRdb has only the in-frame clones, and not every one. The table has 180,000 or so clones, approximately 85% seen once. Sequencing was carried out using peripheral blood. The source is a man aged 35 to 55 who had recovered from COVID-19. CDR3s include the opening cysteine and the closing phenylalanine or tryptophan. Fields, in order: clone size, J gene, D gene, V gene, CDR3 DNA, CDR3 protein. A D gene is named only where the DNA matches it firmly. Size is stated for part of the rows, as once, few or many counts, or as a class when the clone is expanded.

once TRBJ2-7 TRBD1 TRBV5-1 TGCGCCAGCAGCCAGACGACAGGGGCCTACGAGCAGTACTTC CASSQTTGAYEQYF
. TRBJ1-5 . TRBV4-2 TGTGCCAGCAGCCAAGATGCAGGGAATCAGCCCCAGCATTTT CASSQDAGNQPQHF
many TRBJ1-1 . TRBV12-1 TGTGCCAGGGACTCCGGAGGCGCTTTCTTT CARDSGGAFF
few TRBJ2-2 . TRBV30 TGTGCCTCCCCTTCAGCGAGCACCCCCGGGGAGCTGTTTTTT CASPSASTPGELFF
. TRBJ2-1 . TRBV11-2 TGTGCCAGCAGCTTAGGGGCATCTCGTGAGCAGTTCTTC CASSLGASREQFF
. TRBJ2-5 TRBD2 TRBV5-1 TGCGCCAGCAGTTCCGTAGCGGGAGGAGGGGAGACCCAGTACTTC CASSSVAGGGETQYF
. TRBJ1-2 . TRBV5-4 TGTGCCAGCAGCCAGAGGTCAGGGCTGAACTATGGCTACACCTTC CASSQRSGLNYGYTF
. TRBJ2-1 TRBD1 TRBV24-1 TGTGCCACCAGTGAGGGACAGGCCTACTCCTACAATGAGCAGTTCTTC CATSEGQAYSYNEQFF
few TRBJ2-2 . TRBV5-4 TGTGCCAGCAGCTTGTTTGCGGGAAGCACCGGGGAGCTGTTTTTT CASSLFAGSTGELFF
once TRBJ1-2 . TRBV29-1 TGCAGCGTTGAAGGACAGGACTTCACCCCCTATGGCTACACCTTC CSVEGQDFTPYGYTF
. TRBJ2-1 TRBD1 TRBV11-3 TGTGCCAGCAGTATGGGACAGGCTAACAATGAGCAGTTCTTC CASSMGQANNEQFF